This TCR beta chain is drawn from a study of blood T cell repertoires in COVID-19. Overall study context: Italy, Spain and the United States were the sources of the convalescent and acute COVID-19 samples. T cells, B-cell-depleted T cells, or PBMCs provided the cDNA or gDNA that served as material.

Study processing details: Counts of nucleated cells, estimated from reference gene primer amplification, were obtained. Assay: immunoSEQ multiplex PCR; the TCRdb copy retains only in-frame clones and omits some. The V and J calls and clone size are taken from that table; D and trimming were inferred from the DNA. The table shows 60,000 to 85,000 clones, with 70% to 90% occurring only once. This CDR3 region has 12 residues. The germline V gene has CDR1 MNHEY and CDR2 SVGAGI. The germline V and J ends were trimmed by 7 bases and 2 bases, with 9 bases remaining between them. The sequence was collected from a woman in her forties or fifties with COVID-19, enrolled during active disease. Sequenced: peripheral blood. The chain has TRBV6-5 and TRBJ2-7; D call uncertain. The DNA for the CDR3 is TGTGCCAGCACCCCACTCCCCTACGAGCAGTACTTC. It specifies CASTPLPYEQYF.